What follows are 12 T cell receptor beta chains derived from one specimen sequenced in a study of T cell responses to AZD1222 COVID-19 vaccine. TCRdb keeps only in-frame clones here, not all; method: immunoSEQ multiplex PCR. The data show around 78,000 clones, under 90% seen once. Sequencing was performed on peripheral blood, taken 28 days after the second AZD1222 dose. The receptors were sampled from an adult who received the AZD1222 COVID-19 vaccine.

CDR3 protein: CASSIGQFNQPQHF. DNA of the CDR3: TGTGCCAGCAGCATAGGACAGTTCAATCAGCCCCAGCATTTT. The chain carries TRBV7-2 and TRBJ1-5; TRBD1 is a possible D gene (6 bases). This CDR3 region has 14 residues. Per germline, CDR1 SGHTA and CDR2 FQGNSA. V lost 5 bases to trimming and J lost 3 bases, with 11 bases between them. Full variable domain (missing parts from reference TRBV7-2 and TRBJ1-5): GAGVSQSPSNKVTEKGKDVELRCDPISGHTALYWYRQSLGQGLEFLIYFQGNSAPDKSGLPSDRFSAERTGGSVSTLTIQRTQQEDSAVYLCASSIGQFNQPQHFGDGTRLSIL.

This chain uses TRBV11-2 with TRBJ2-3; D is ambiguous. The germline CDR1 and CDR2 sequences are SGHAT and FQNNGV. This CDR3 has 12 residues. Trimming cost V 5 bases and J 6 bases, with 9 bases left between them. The CDR3 sequence is CASSRWADTQYF. DNA of the CDR3: TGTGCCAGCAGCCGGTGGGCGGATACGCAGTATTTT. The full variable domain, with the rest looked up from reference TRBV11-2 and TRBJ2-3, is EAGVAQSPRYKIIEKRQSVAFWCNPISGHATLYWYQQILGQGPKLLIQFQNNGVVDDSQLPKDRFSAERLKGVDSTLKIQPAKLEDSAVYLCASSRWADTQYFGPGTRLTVL.

This chain uses TRBV3-1 (or the pseudogene TRBV3-2) with TRBJ2-1; D gene uncertain. The CDR3 runs to 13 residues. V lost 3 bases to trimming and J lost 10 bases, with 13 bases between them. CDR1 is LGHDT and CDR2 is YNNKEL in the germline V gene (reference sequence). DNA of the CDR3: TGTGCCAGCAGCCAGCGTCCTCCCGGGGAGCAGTTCTTC. It codes for CASSQRPPGEQFF.

The count of this clone is one. This chain uses TRBV25-1 with TRBJ2-7, with a tentative D call TRBD1 (6 bases). The CDR3 is made up of 13 amino acids. Between the trimmed V and J ends, which lost 5 bases and 2 bases, there was a span of 10 bases. In germline, CDR1 is MGHDK, CDR2 SYGVNS. CDR3 bases: TGTGCCAGCAGTCAGAGGGGGACCTACGAGCAGTACTTC. As protein: CASSQRGTYEQYF.

The chain uses TRBV7-2 and TRBJ2-5, with 8 nucleotides matching TRBD2. Germline lookup yields CDR1 SGHTA and CDR2 FQGNSA. The length of the CDR3 is 14 residues. The V gene end was trimmed by 5 bases and the J gene end by 5 bases; junction bases not matched to a gene: 7. This CDR3 is CASSPRLARETQYF. CDR3 DNA sequence: TGTGCCAGCAGCCCGCGACTAGCGAGGGAGACCCAGTACTTC.

The rearrangement joins TRBV4-1 to TRBJ2-4; 14 positions agree with TRBD2. Germline V gene sequence: CDR1 MGHRA, CDR2 YSYEKL. V was pared by 5 bases and J by 3 bases, with 12 bases of the junction left unmatched. There are 19 residues in the CDR3. The CDR3 sequence: CASSADRLAGGPFKNIQYF. The CDR3 DNA follows: TGCGCCAGCAGCGCGGACCGACTAGCGGGGGGGCCCTTCAAAAACATTCAGTACTTC.

This chain links TRBV7-2 with TRBJ2-3; perhaps D is TRBD1 or TRBD2 (5 bases each). This CDR3 has 13 amino acids. Germline assignment: CDR1 SGHTA and CDR2 FQGNSA. Trimming removed 3 bases from V and 3 bases from J, with 7 bases in between. CDR3 sequence: CASSFGATDTQYF. DNA for the CDR3: TGTGCCAGCAGCTTCGGGGCTACAGATACGCAGTATTTT.

This chain connects TRBV6-1 to TRBJ1-2; D call uncertain. Germline V gives CDR1 MNHNS, CDR2 SASEGT. The CDR3 runs to 15 residues. V dropped 0 bases and J dropped 2 bases, with 10 bases sitting between them. The CDR3 DNA follows: TGTGCCAGCAGTGAAGCGCTTCGGACCAACTATGGCTACACCTTC. This encodes CASSEALRTNYGYTF.

The DNA of the CDR3 is TGTGCCAGCAGCGTATTGAGCGGGGGTGGCGAGCAGTACTTC. It is translated as CASSVLSGGGEQYF. This chain joins TRBV9 and TRBJ2-7; 8 positions agree with TRBD2. Germline V gene data show CDR1 as SGDLS and CDR2 as YYNGEE. V was pared by 1 base and J by 6 bases, with 6 bases of the junction left unmatched. CDR3 length: 14 residues.

This chain links TRBV5-1 with TRBJ1-4; TRBD1 might be the D (5 bases). The germline V and J ends were trimmed by 0 bases and 6 bases, with 12 bases remaining between them. The CDR3 is 15 residues long. Germline CDR1 is SGHRS and CDR2 is YFSETQ. The CDR3 loop reads CASSLAGLGDEKLFF. As DNA, the CDR3 is TGCGCCAGCAGCTTGGCGGGGCTCGGGGATGAAAAACTGTTTTTT.

The CDR3 bases are TGTGCCACCAGCTATGACACAGCGGCGGGCTATGGCTACACCTTC. It yields the protein CATSYDTAAGYGYTF. V is TRBV15 and J is TRBJ1-2; no definite D call. The germline V gene encodes CDR1 LNHNV and CDR2 YYDKDF (reference sequence). This CDR3 is built from 15 residues. V lost 5 bases, J lost 4 bases, and 17 bases lay in between.

This clone was seen a single time. The chain's CDR3 is CASRETGWDSPLHF. The CDR3 coding sequence is TGTGCCAGCAGAGAAACAGGGTGGGATTCACCCCTCCACTTT. The rearrangement joins TRBV27 to TRBJ1-6, with D possibly being TRBD1 (6 bases). The germline gives CDR1 MNHEY, CDR2 SMNVEV (reference sequence). CDR3 length: 14 amino acids. The germline V and J ends were trimmed by 6 bases and 8 bases, with 14 bases remaining between them.